The present entry profiles one T cell receptor beta chain with its context. Its target is not known. It was with a sample-barcoded 5' primer and a J-beta primer mix that a second PCR of about 7 to 12 cycles was run. TCRdb reprocessed the 5' RACE reads via MiXCR and lists one record per CDR3 protein. The repertoire holds roughly 1,100,000 distinct CDR3 sequences, with approximately 25% as singletons. These data originate in a study of blood T cells in healthy people across ages. Looking at the study overall: Template switching caught about one barcoded beta molecule for each two T cells. Study-level results: Unsorted PBMC input precluded a conclusive naive versus antigen-experienced comparison.

This sample also appeared in a second study, on T cells of mothers and their children. That report adds: There were over 9.5 million TCR beta CDR3 reads from each mother and a few million from each child.

The origin of this receptor is a girl aged 2-10 years in good health. The sample consisted of blood.

The CDR3 reads CASSLRHYRGYEQYF. CDR3 DNA sequence: TGTGCCAGCAGCCTAAGACATTACAGGGGATACGAGCAGTACTTC. The rearrangement joins TRBV7-2 to TRBJ2-7; the match to TRBD1 covers 7 bases. In germline, CDR1 is SGHTA, CDR2 FQGNSA. Trimming at V came to 5 bases and at J to 4 bases, leaving 11 bases not matched to a gene. This CDR3 is 15 amino acids long.